This T cell receptor beta chain originates from a study of cytomegalovirus exposure and HLA in healthy donors. In the study overall: Counted in an early data release were about 85 million unique TCRs from HLA-typed donors. Study-level findings and limits: Previous analysis showed most TCR beta V segments were productive about 90% or about 30% of the time.

Trimming left V 5 bases short and J 6 bases short, with 11 bases between. Per germline, CDR1 SNHLY and CDR2 FYNNEI. The CDR3 has 13 amino acids. As concerns this clone: What it recognizes is unknown.

60 Vbeta and 13 Jbeta primers were used in PCR. Data came from immunoSEQ multiplex PCR; TCRdb stores just in-frame clones and leaves some out. The data show under 70,000 clones, 70% to 85% seen once. V gene TRBV2 combines with J gene TRBJ1-5; D unclear. This TCR derives from a man aged 45 to 65 in good health and CMV-seronegative. Sequencing was performed on PBMCs. The CDR3 loop is CASSLTYAQPQHF. The CDR3 coding sequence is TGTGCCAGCAGTCTGACTTATGCTCAGCCCCAGCATTTT.